This TCR beta chain appears in the sequencing data of a study of blood T cell repertoires in COVID-19 (dated by TCRdb to 2018 to 2020). As for the study more broadly: The collaborator samples originated in the United States, Italy and Spain and spanned the acute and convalescent phases of COVID-19. The prospective study material was composed of cDNA or gDNA derived from T cells, B-cell-depleted T cells, or PBMCs. Deeply sampled blood TCRbeta repertoires from subjects exposed to, actively infected with, or recovered from COVID-19 were included in the dataset. A freely available public database, intended as a resource for researchers studying the immune response to SARS-CoV-2, is where the repertoires were released. The samples were drawn from the first 160 participants of the ongoing ImmuneRACE study and from more than 1,000 subjects provided by 6 global collaborators. Nearly every sample came with metadata listing a de-identified subject ID, COVID-19 status, age in years and sex. Where available, HLA class I and class II types were taken from metadata supplied by the sample provider and were not determined by assay-based typing. What the work shows at the level of the full study, not this receptor alone: Clinical and demographic metadata were provided uncurated, with the amount varying by source and participant.

V sheds 5 bases and J sheds 6 bases, leaving 11 bases between their ends. The germline V gene specifies MNHEY as CDR1 and SVGAGI as CDR2. The CDR3 spans 13 residues, from the cysteine through the phenylalanine. The retained sequence is limited to the CDR3, 39 bases, with the frame set at the first base. TCRbeta CDR3 regions were amplified from genomic DNA using the immunoSEQ Assay, a bias-controlled multiplex PCR. Per the source publication's procedure: The number of nucleated cells in each sample was estimated from the amplification of reference gene primers within the assay. To quantify the absolute abundance of each unique TCRbeta CDR3 rearrangement, sequence reads were collapsed and filtered. For each sample, productive Simpson clonality was calculated as the square root of Simpson's diversity index over productive rearrangements. Not all clones reach the TCRdb copy of this immuneACCESS table, which keeps in-frame sequences only. Checked studies attribute under half of the gap to unresolved V genes and leave the rest unexplained. V and J calls and clone size are given by that table; D and trimming were obtained from the DNA. A total of about 120,000 clones appear in this sample, approximately 79% of them only once. Around 15% of the sample comes from the top ten.

For this clone: This receptor's antigen is unknown. No much larger clone exists at a distance of one base, and base qualities are not known.

Each collaborating institution followed its own protocols to collect whole blood in K2EDTA tubes. For TCRbeta analysis, collaborators shipped samples in one of three forms: frozen whole blood, isolated PBMCs, or DNA extracted from either of those sample types. Sequencing was carried out using peripheral blood. This TCR came from an elderly woman with active or convalescent COVID-19. Recombination linked TRBV6-5 to TRBJ1-5, and perhaps TRBD1 as D gene, on 5 matching bases. The CDR3 reads as follows: CASSSGAGQPQHF. At the DNA level, the sequence is TGTGCCAGCAGTAGCGGGGCGGGTCAGCCCCAGCATTTT.